Shown below are 29 T cell receptor beta chains from a single sample sequenced in a study of blood T cell repertoires in COVID-19. Profiled with immunoSEQ multiplex PCR; TCRdb holds only in-frame clones, not every one. The sample has 150,000 to 170,000 clones, about 79% seen once. The sample comprised peripheral blood. These receptors came from a woman in her fifties or sixties with acute or convalescent COVID-19.

This clone was seen a few times. This sequence joins TRBV6-4 and TRBJ2-2; the match to TRBD2 covers 9 bases. Germline trimming cut 6 bases from V and 1 base from J; bases unmatched to any gene: 6. This CDR3 spans 16 amino acids. Germline V gene lookup returns CDR1 MRHNA and CDR2 SNTAGT. The CDR3 region has the DNA TGTGCCAGCAGACGCTTTAGCGGGGGGAACACCGGGGAGCTGTTTTTT. Translated, it gives CASRRFSGGNTGELFF.

This clone was found a few times. The chain joins TRBV3-1 (or the pseudogene TRBV3-2) to TRBJ1-3, with TRBD1 matching 7 bases. Germline CDR1 is LGHDT and CDR2 is YNNKEL (reference sequence). V lost 5 bases to trimming and J lost 0 bases; unmatched junction nucleotides: 4. The CDR3 is 15 residues long. The DNA for the CDR3 is TGTGCCAGCAGCAGGGGACAGTACTCTGGAAACACCATATATTTT. Its translation: CASSRGQYSGNTIYF.

CDR3 DNA sequence: TGTGCCAGCAGCCAACAGGGGGACACTGAAGCTTTCTTT. This gives the protein CASSQQGDTEAFF. The V and J genes are TRBV11-3 and TRBJ1-1, with 8 bases fitting TRBD1. After removal of 5 bases from V and 3 bases from J, the junction contained 2 bases not matched to a gene. Germline assignment: CDR1 SGHNT and CDR2 YENEEA. This CDR3 spans 13 amino acids.

The chain is built from TRBV4-1 and TRBJ1-2, with D possibly matching TRBD1 (6 bases). V gave up 0 bases and J gave up 0 bases, with 11 bases separating them. The CDR3 consists of 16 residues. CDR1 is MGHRA, CDR2 YSYEKL, per germline. The DNA of the CDR3 is TGCGCCAGCAGCCAAGATGAGGGGGAAGCTAACTATGGCTACACCTTC. Its translation is CASSQDEGEANYGYTF.

The chain combines TRBV7-2 with TRBJ1-2, with D possibly TRBD1 on 5 matching bases. V was pared by 6 bases and J by 7 bases, with 15 bases between. The CDR3 contains 13 residues. The V gene's germline CDR1 is SGHTA and CDR2 FQGNSA. In DNA, the CDR3 is TGTGCCAGCAGTTCCCGGGGGGGAGGTGGCTACACCTTC. Encoded protein: CASSSRGGGGYTF.

The chain has TRBV7-3 and TRBJ2-5; 9 bases line up with TRBD2. CDR1 SGHTA and CDR2 FQGTGA come from the germline V gene. This CDR3 comprises 13 residues. Trimming took 5 bases from V and 5 from J; bases not matched to a gene: 3. The CDR3 here is CASSPGTSETQYF. CDR3 nucleotides: TGTGCCAGCAGCCCTGGGACTAGCGAGACCCAGTACTTC.

The CDR3 sequence is CSARDDSEQYF. CDR3 nucleotides: TGCAGTGCTAGAGATGATAGCGAGCAGTACTTC. The chain employs TRBV20-1 and TRBJ2-7, with D unclear. The CDR3 runs 11 residues. Germline V lookup: CDR1 DFQATT, CDR2 SNEGSKA (reference sequence). The V end was cut by 0 bases, the J end by 6 bases, with 6 bases between.

The genes are TRBV2 and TRBJ2-2; D might be TRBD1 (6 bases). Per germline, CDR1 SNHLY and CDR2 FYNNEI. V lost 3 bases, J lost 0 bases, and 8 bases lay in between. The CDR3 contains 15 residues. The CDR3: CASSDQGTNTGELFF. In DNA, the CDR3 is TGTGCCAGCAGTGATCAGGGGACGAACACCGGGGAGCTGTTTTTT.

The genes are TRBV18 and TRBJ2-3; D gene unclear. CDR3 length equals 12 residues. Per germline, CDR1 KGHSH and CDR2 LQKENI. V shed 4 bases and J shed 6 bases, with 8 bases lying between them. In nucleotides, the CDR3 is TGTGCCAGCTCACTACCCGGGGATACGCAGTATTTT. It specifies CASSLPGDTQYF.

The CDR3 nucleotides read TGTGCCATCAGTGGCACAGGGGGCAGGACAGATACGCAGTATTTT. Protein product: CAISGTGGRTDTQYF. This rearrangement joins TRBV10-3 to TRBJ2-3; TRBD1 matches at 9 bases. The V segment lost 4 bases and the J segment 3 bases; nucleotides outside the gene matches: 5. In germline, CDR1 is ENHRY, CDR2 SYGVKD. This CDR3 has 15 residues.

The genes are TRBV5-4 and TRBJ2-1; 11 nucleotides match TRBD2. J gave up 14 bases and V 5 bases, and 15 bases lay outside the gene matches. CDR1 and CDR2 from the germline V gene are SGHNT and YYREEE (reference sequence). There are 15 residues in the CDR3. The CDR3 loop reads CASSPGTSGLRREFF. The CDR3 nucleotides are TGTGCCAGCAGTCCAGGGACTAGCGGCCTTAGGAGGGAGTTCTTC.

V is TRBV24-1 and J is TRBJ2-1; 8 bases align to TRBD1. V was pared by 9 bases and J by 4 bases, with 4 bases of the junction left unmatched. Per germline, CDR1 KGHDR and CDR2 SFDVKD. The CDR3 covers 13 residues. The CDR3 coding sequence is TGTGCCACCGTAGGACAGGGATACAATGAGCAGTTCTTC. It codes for CATVGQGYNEQFF.

The rearrangement links TRBV19 to TRBJ1-4, with a possible D match to TRBD1 (6 bases). This CDR3 spans 15 amino acids. Germline V gene lookup returns CDR1 LNHDA and CDR2 SQIVND (reference sequence). Trimming pared 3 bases from V and 6 bases from J, leaving 14 bases between. The CDR3 region is CASSISPGVYEKLFF. The CDR3 DNA reads as TGTGCCAGTAGTATTTCCCCAGGGGTTTATGAAAAACTGTTTTTT.

The chain has TRBV4-1 and TRBJ1-1, with 8 positions matching TRBD1. In germline, CDR1 is MGHRA, CDR2 YSYEKL. CDR3 length equals 14 residues. The ends lost 4 bases at V and 5 bases at J; junction bases unmatched: 6. In DNA form, the CDR3 reads TGCGCCAGCAGCCGACGGACAGGGCAAACTGAAGCTTTCTTT. It yields the protein CASSRRTGQTEAFF.

The rearrangement uses TRBV5-1 and TRBJ1-1, with D unclear. Trimming shortened V by 4 bases and J by 1 base, and 11 bases separated the two germline ends. This CDR3 region has 14 residues. Per germline, CDR1 SGHRS and CDR2 YFSETQ. The CDR3 spells CASSTETPNTEAFF. The CDR3 nucleotides are TGCGCCAGCAGCACCGAGACACCGAACACTGAAGCTTTCTTT.

V usage is TRBV27 and J usage is TRBJ1-1; 7 nucleotides line up with TRBD1. CDR3 length: 13 residues. Germline trimming cut 3 bases from V and 5 bases from J; bases unmatched to any gene: 3. Germline values: CDR1 MNHEY, CDR2 SMNVEV (reference sequence). The CDR3 loop reads CASSFNRGTEAFF. CDR3 DNA sequence: TGTGCCAGCAGTTTTAACAGGGGAACTGAAGCTTTCTTT.

The chain recombines TRBV20-1 with TRBJ2-3, with 11 bases that match TRBD1. This CDR3 has 17 residues. Germline V gives CDR1 DFQATT, CDR2 SNEGSKA (reference sequence). V lost 3 bases, J lost 5 bases, and 13 bases stayed unmatched. The CDR3 sequence is CSASPPPGQGVRDTQYF. The CDR3 DNA is TGCAGTGCTAGTCCACCACCGGGACAGGGGGTCAGAGATACGCAGTATTTT.

This chain connects TRBV19 to TRBJ2-2; TRBD1 aligns across 11 bases. J was trimmed by 0 bases and V by 5 bases; bases with no gene match: 8. The CDR3 runs to 18 residues. In germline, CDR1 is LNHDA, CDR2 SQIVND (reference sequence). CDR3 in amino acids: CASSSLPGQGANTGELFF. For the CDR3, the DNA is TGTGCCAGTAGTTCCCTCCCGGGACAGGGGGCGAACACCGGGGAGCTGTTTTTT.

CDR3: CASSLIGTENTEAFF. In DNA form, the CDR3 reads TGTGCCAGCAGTTTGATTGGGACAGAGAACACTGAAGCTTTCTTT. The rearrangement joins TRBV27 to TRBJ1-1; TRBD1 matches at 7 bases. The CDR3 consists of 15 residues. Germline CDR1 MNHEY, CDR2 SMNVEV (reference sequence). J gave up 1 base and V 3 bases, and 5 bases lay outside the gene matches.

The chain has TRBV19 and TRBJ1-6; 8 bases line up with TRBD1. Germline V CDR1 and CDR2: LNHDA, SQIVND (reference sequence). The CDR3 covers 15 residues. V trimming: 4 bases; J trimming: 6 bases; junction bases outside the gene matches: 5. The CDR3 DNA is TGTGCCAGTAGTACCCAGGGGGCTCGTAATTCACCCCTCCACTTT. Protein product: CASSTQGARNSPLHF.

The chain uses TRBV3-1 (or the pseudogene TRBV3-2) and TRBJ1-2, with D perhaps matching TRBD1 (5 bases). V lost 1 base and J 7 bases, leaving 7 bases between the germline ends. CDR1 and CDR2 from the germline V gene are LGHDT and YNNKEL (reference sequence). The CDR3 has 12 residues. Here the CDR3 reads CASSQVTGGYTF. The DNA of the CDR3 is TGTGCCAGCAGCCAAGTAACAGGTGGCTACACCTTC.

The chain employs TRBV29-1 and TRBJ1-5; D perhaps matches TRBD1 (6 bases). CDR1 and CDR2 (germline): SQVTM, ANQGSEA. V was clipped by 4 bases and J by 3 bases, with 7 bases between them. This CDR3 contains 12 residues. The CDR3 DNA sequence: TGCAGCGTTGGACAGGTCAATCAGCCCCAGCATTTT. Translating it yields CSVGQVNQPQHF.

The gene calls are TRBV7-9 and TRBJ2-7; D perhaps matches TRBD1 (7 bases). This CDR3 has 14 amino acids. The V gene lost 5 bases and the J gene lost 3 bases, with 14 bases spanning the gap. Per germline, CDR1 SEHNR and CDR2 FQNEAQ (reference sequence). The CDR3 DNA is TGTGCCAGCAGCGAAGCAGGGGGGCACTACGAGCAGTACTTC. Translation: CASSEAGGHYEQYF.

For this clone: Other DNA sequences in the sample encode the same CDR3. This sequence joins TRBV28 and TRBJ1-1; 11 bases agree with TRBD1. Germline CDR1 MDHEN, CDR2 SYDVKM. The V gene end was trimmed by 3 bases and the J gene end by 0 bases; junction bases not matched to a gene: 3. The CDR3 extends over 16 amino acids. DNA for the CDR3: TGTGCCAGCAGTTTGAGGACAGGGGGCTTGAACACTGAAGCTTTCTTT. Translation: CASSLRTGGLNTEAFF.

This chain uses TRBV2 with TRBJ1-1; 8 positions agree with TRBD1. The germline V gene encodes CDR1 SNHLY and CDR2 FYNNEI. After removal of 8 bases from V and 6 bases from J, the junction contained 5 bases not matched to a gene. This CDR3 comprises 12 residues. CDR3 loop: CASFRQGPEAFF. The CDR3 DNA is TGTGCCAGCTTCAGACAGGGGCCTGAAGCTTTCTTT. The full variable domain, rest sourced from reference TRBV2 and TRBJ1-1, is EPEVTQTPSHQVTQMGQEVILRCVPISNHLYFYWYRQILGQKVEFLVSFYNNEISEKSEIFDDQFSVERPDGSNFTLKIRSTKLEDSAMYFCASFRQGPEAFFGQGTRLTVV.

This clone was detected a few times. The V gene is TRBV3-1 (or the pseudogene TRBV3-2), the J gene TRBJ1-4; possibly TRBD1 for D (5 bases). The V gene's germline CDR1 is LGHDT and CDR2 YNNKEL (reference sequence). V was shortened by 5 bases and J by 5 bases, with 15 bases between the two germline ends. This CDR3 region has 15 residues. This CDR3 reads CASSSTQGLNEKLFF. The CDR3 nucleotides read TGTGCCAGCAGCTCTACTCAGGGCCTAAATGAAAAACTGTTTTTT.

V is TRBV23-1 and J is TRBJ1-5, with 11 positions matching TRBD1. TRBV23-1 is reported as an ORF; its role is uncertain. After removal of 1 base from V and 0 bases from J, the junction contained 5 bases not matched to a gene. The CDR3 is 18 amino acids. The CDR3 DNA reads as TGCGCCAGCAGTCAATGGACAGGGGGCAAGGGTAGCAATCAGCCCCAGCATTTT. This translates into CASSQWTGGKGSNQPQHF.

This clone was recorded only once. The chain employs TRBV18 and TRBJ1-6; D is undetermined. Trimming left V 1 base short and J 0 bases short, with 7 bases between. Germline V gene data show CDR1 as KGHSH and CDR2 as LQKENI. CDR3 length: 16 residues. CDR3 in amino acids: CASSPLGSSYNSPLHF. The CDR3 nucleotides are TGTGCCAGCTCACCACTCGGTAGCTCCTATAATTCACCCCTCCACTTT.

The rearrangement uses TRBV10-1 and TRBJ1-1, with TRBD1 identical over 9 bases. Trimming at V came to 6 bases and at J to 4 bases, leaving 6 bases not matched to a gene. Germline values: CDR1 WNHNN, CDR2 SYGVQD (reference sequence). The CDR3 is 14 amino acids. The CDR3 sequence: CASSPDRGVTEAFF. The CDR3 DNA follows: TGCGCCAGCAGCCCGGACAGGGGAGTCACTGAAGCTTTCTTT.